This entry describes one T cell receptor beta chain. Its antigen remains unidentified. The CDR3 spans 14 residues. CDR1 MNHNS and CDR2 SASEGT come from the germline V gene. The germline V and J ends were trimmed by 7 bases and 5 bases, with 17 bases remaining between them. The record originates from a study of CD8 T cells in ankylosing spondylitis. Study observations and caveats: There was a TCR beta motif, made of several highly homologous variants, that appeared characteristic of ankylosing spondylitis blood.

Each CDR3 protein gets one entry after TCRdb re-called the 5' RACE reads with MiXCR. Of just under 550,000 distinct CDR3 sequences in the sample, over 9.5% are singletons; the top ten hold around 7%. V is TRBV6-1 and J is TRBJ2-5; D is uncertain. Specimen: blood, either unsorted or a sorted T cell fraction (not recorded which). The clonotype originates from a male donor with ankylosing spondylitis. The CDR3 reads CASTARMGRETQYF. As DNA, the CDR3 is TGTGCCAGCACGGCCAGGATGGGTCGGGAGACCCAGTACTTC.